This paragraph covers one T cell receptor beta chain sequence. What it recognizes is unknown. This specimen belongs to a study of cytomegalovirus exposure and HLA in healthy donors. PCR involved 60 Vbeta and 13 Jbeta primers. Only in-frame clones appear in the TCRdb table, and some are missing; sequencing was by immunoSEQ multiplex PCR. The sample records nearly 100,000 clones, 65% to 85% being singletons. Study-level points and caveats: From TCR beta sequences, most subjects' HLA-A and HLA-B alleles were reportedly predicted accurately. The number of N-insertions in an Asian-associated ancestry cluster was reportedly below the roughly 620-donor mean in a later analysis. In vitro assays verified that three CMV-associated chains recognized CMV antigens specifically. An analysis that came later showed most CMV-associated TCR beta chains appearing HLA-restricted.

The sample taken for sequencing was PBMCs. The sequence was obtained from a woman aged 55 to 70 in good health and CMV-seropositive.

DNA of the CDR3: TGCAGCGTTGTTGGACAGGGGGCCGGCAATGAGCAGTTCTTC. Translating it yields CSVVGQGAGNEQFF. The chain is built from TRBV29-1 and TRBJ2-1, with 11 bases lining up with TRBD1. Losses at the gene ends were 4 bases for V and 6 bases for J; bases not matched to a gene: 5. Germline CDR1 is SQVTM and CDR2 is ANQGSEA. This CDR3 is 14 amino acids long.